Listed below are T cell receptor beta chains from one sample, sequenced in a study of vaccination effects on CD4 cells after COVID-19. For these receptors, no antigen is known. The table came from immunoSEQ multiplex PCR; TCRdb's copy has only in-frame clones and leaves some out. The table shows more than 60,000 clones, with 65% to 75% occurring only once. The source material was CD4+ T cells from PBMCs cultured without peptide, sampled before COVID-19 vaccination. The source of these receptors is a human donor who had a prior SARS-CoV-2 infection. CDR3s include the opening cysteine and the closing phenylalanine or tryptophan. Fields, in order: J gene, clone size, V gene, D gene, CDR3 DNA, CDR3 protein. The D gene is left open where the match is weak. The size of a clone is reported for some rows only, either as once, few or many, or as a class for expanded clones.

>TRBJ2-3|NA|TRBV27|NA
TGTGCCAGCAGTCCCTATAGAAGCGATACGCAGTATTTT
CASSPYRSDTQYF
>TRBJ1-1|NA|TRBV24-1|TRBD1
TGTGCCACCAGTGATCCGGGACAGGGCATATACTTT
CATSDPGQGIYF
>TRBJ2-7|NA|TRBV19|NA
TGTGCCAGTAGTATAGTAGTAACGGGACTGGAGGTCTACGAGCAGTACTTC
CASSIVVTGLEVYEQYF
>TRBJ2-1|NA|TRBV11-3|TRBD2
TGTGCCAGCAGCTACAGCGGGAGTGACGGTGAGCAGTTCTTC
CASSYSGSDGEQFF
>TRBJ1-6|NA|TRBV4-2|NA
TGTGCCAGCAGCCAAGAGAGGGAAGGGTCACCCCTCCACTTT
CASSQEREGSPLHF
>TRBJ2-5|few|TRBV4-2|NA
TGTGCCAGCAGCCAAGGGTATTATGGATTAGCAGAGACCCAGTACTTC
CASSQGYYGLAETQYF
>TRBJ1-6|NA|TRBV18|NA
TGTGCCAGCTCAGGTGACAGACGAAAACCCCTCCACTTT
CASSGDRRKPLHF
>TRBJ1-1|NA|TRBV10-3|TRBD1
TGTGCCATCAGCAGGGGACAGGGGAACACTGAAGCTTTCTTT
CAISRGQGNTEAFF
>TRBJ2-1|NA|TRBV4-2|NA
TGTGCCAGCAGCCAAGCAAGCGGGCTCAATGAGCAGTTCTTC
CASSQASGLNEQFF
>TRBJ2-1|NA|TRBV7-2|TRBD1
TGTGCCAGCAGCTTAAGGACAGGGGGCTACAATGAGCAGTTCTTC
CASSLRTGGYNEQFF
>TRBJ1-5|few|TRBV10-3|TRBD1
TGTGCCATCAGTGGGACAGGGAGCGGTCAGCCCCAGCATTTT
CAISGTGSGQPQHF
>TRBJ2-4|NA|TRBV5-1|TRBD2
TGCGCCAGCAGCCGCACCGGGACTAGCGAGTCCATTCAGTACTTC
CASSRTGTSESIQYF
>TRBJ2-7|NA|TRBV5-4|TRBD2
TGTGCCATTTCCGGACTAGCGGGGACCTACGAGCAGTACTTC
CAISGLAGTYEQYF